This is a list of T cell receptor beta chains from one sample in a study of blood T cell repertoires in COVID-19. The assay was immunoSEQ multiplex PCR, and TCRdb's table has in-frame clones only and misses some. This sample has 110,000 to 150,000 clones, with 84% found just once. Sequencing was carried out using PBMCs or T cells enriched from blood (not recorded which). The receptors derive from a woman aged 18 to 35 who had been exposed to COVID-19. Each CDR3 is given with its conserved first and last residue. Fields, in order: V gene, J gene, CDR3 protein.

>TRBV30|TRBJ2-1
CAWSVGLAGQDEQFF
>TRBV2|TRBJ2-7
CASRGEAYYEQYF
>TRBV27|TRBJ2-3
CASKTSGRGLSTDTQYF
>TRBV15|TRBJ1-2
CATSRDDYGYTF
>TRBV28|TRBJ1-2
CASRRGLRYGYTF
>TRBV28|TRBJ1-1
CASHRSMSTEAFF
>TRBV27|TRBJ2-4
CASSLVGGAPNIQYF
>TRBV5-1|TRBJ2-4
CASSGGLAGGPIQYF
>TRBV10-1|TRBJ1-6
CASSDPSPGSPLHF
>TRBV5-1|TRBJ2-7
CASSLSGQGYEQYF
>TRBV28|TRBJ1-5
CASSRLGTGDQPQHF
>TRBV7-8|TRBJ2-6
CASSFEFLTVSPGANVLTF
>TRBV19|TRBJ1-3
CASSIVQGNGNTIYF
>TRBV12-3/TRBV12-4|TRBJ2-7
CASSPHRSGEQYF
>TRBV18|TRBJ1-1
CASSPLRVGTNTEAFF
>TRBV18|TRBJ2-7
CASSPQKAGVNKEQYF
>TRBV19|TRBJ1-1
CASRSPFTGANTEAFF
>TRBV4-3|TRBJ1-6
CASSQTPLWGQGGSPLHF